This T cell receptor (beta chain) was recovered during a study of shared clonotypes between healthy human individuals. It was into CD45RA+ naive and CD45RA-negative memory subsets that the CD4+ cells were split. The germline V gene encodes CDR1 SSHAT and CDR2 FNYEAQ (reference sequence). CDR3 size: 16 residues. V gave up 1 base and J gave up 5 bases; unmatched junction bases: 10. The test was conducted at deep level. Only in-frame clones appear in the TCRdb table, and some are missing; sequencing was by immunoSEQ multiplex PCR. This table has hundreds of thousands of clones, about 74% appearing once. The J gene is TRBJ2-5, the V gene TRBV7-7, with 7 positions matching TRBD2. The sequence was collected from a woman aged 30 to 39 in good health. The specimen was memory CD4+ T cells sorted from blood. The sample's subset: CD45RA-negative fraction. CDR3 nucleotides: TGTGCCAGCAGCTTAGGAGGGGTCGGGGGGTTGGAGACCCAGTACTTC. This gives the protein CASSLGGVGGLETQYF.